The T cell receptor (beta chain) under discussion was sequenced for a study of sequential checkpoint blockade in melanoma. Trimming removed 3 bases from V and 2 bases from J; junction bases left unmatched: 12. The length of the CDR3 is 18 residues. Germline lookup yields CDR1 SGHTA and CDR2 FQGNSA. Measured with immunoSEQ multiplex PCR; TCRdb has only the in-frame clones, and not every one. The repertoire holds about 14,000 clones, with over 60% as singletons. Noted treatment: randomized to nivolumab then ipilimumab (arm A) or the reverse (arm B). This material consisted of CD8+ T cells sorted from blood (inferred from file names), taken from a patient given nivolumab and ipilimumab in sequence. V usage is TRBV7-2 and J usage is TRBJ2-1; TRBD1 agrees at 8 bases. This receptor was taken from a human donor with melanoma. CDR3 sequence (DNA): TGTGCCAGCAGCTTTTTCGTGACAGGGGACGGCGCCTACAATGAGCAGTTCTTC. Translation: CASSFFVTGDGAYNEQFF. Combining the CDR3 with reference TRBV7-2 and TRBJ2-1 gives the whole variable domain GAGVSQSPSNKVTEKGKDVELRCDPISGHTALYWYRQSLGQGLEFLIYFQGNSAPDKSGLPSDRFSAERTGGSVSTLTIQRTQQEDSAVYLCASSFFVTGDGAYNEQFFGPGTRLTVL.